These T cell receptor beta chains were read from a single sample in a study of graft-versus-host responses after intestinal transplantation. Assay used: immunoSEQ multiplex PCR; TCRdb lists only in-frame clones, some missing. The sample carries around 110,000 clones, roughly nine tenths recorded once. The antigens of these receptors remain unknown. The input for sequencing was unstimulated CD4+ T cells sorted from spleen or lymph node cells, taken before transplant. The receptors shown here come from a human donor who was the organ donor for an intestinal transplant. CDR3s include the opening cysteine and the closing phenylalanine or tryptophan. The D gene is left open where the match is weak. Clone size is shown for a subset of rows, as once, few, many or a class of expanded clone.

J gene: TRBJ2-6; D gene: -; clone size: -; V gene: TRBV23-1; CDR3 protein: CASGRRPDWVIRAGANVLTF; CDR3 DNA: TGCGCCAGCGGGCGTCGGCCGGACTGGGTCATTCGGGCGGGGGCCAACGTCCTGACTTTC
J gene: TRBJ2-7; D gene: TRBD1; clone size: -; V gene: TRBV6-4; CDR3 protein: CASSVGTGPTYEQYF; CDR3 DNA: TGTGCCAGCAGTGTTGGGACAGGCCCCACCTACGAGCAGTACTTC
J gene: TRBJ2-7; D gene: TRBD2; clone size: -; V gene: TRBV2; CDR3 protein: CASSVRTSGAYEQYF; CDR3 DNA: TGTGCCAGCAGTGTGAGGACTAGCGGGGCCTACGAGCAGTACTTC
J gene: TRBJ2-7; D gene: TRBD2; clone size: -; V gene: TRBV5-1; CDR3 protein: CASSGRTSGSSYEQYF; CDR3 DNA: TGCGCCAGCAGCGGGAGGACTAGCGGGAGCTCCTACGAGCAGTACTTC
J gene: TRBJ1-1; D gene: -; clone size: -; V gene: TRBV10-3; CDR3 protein: CGGSLEAFF; CDR3 DNA: TGTGGGGGGTCACTTGAAGCTTTCTTT
J gene: TRBJ1-1; D gene: -; clone size: -; V gene: TRBV12-5; CDR3 protein: CATWDTEAFF; CDR3 DNA: TGTGCTACATGGGACACTGAAGCTTTCTTT
J gene: TRBJ2-4; D gene: TRBD2; clone size: -; V gene: TRBV12-5; CDR3 protein: CASGLVASGRELSLAKNIQYF; CDR3 DNA: TGTGCTAGTGGTTTGGTCGCGAGCGGGAGGGAATTAAGTTTAGCCAAAAACATTCAGTACTTC
J gene: TRBJ2-2; D gene: TRBD1; clone size: -; V gene: TRBV18; CDR3 protein: CASSPLQGARTGELFF; CDR3 DNA: TGTGCCAGCTCACCACTCCAGGGGGCCCGCACCGGGGAGCTGTTTTTT
J gene: TRBJ1-1; D gene: -; clone size: -; V gene: TRBV6-5; CDR3 protein: CASSPQDGRNTEAFF; CDR3 DNA: TGTGCCAGCAGTCCTCAGGACGGAAGGAACACTGAAGCTTTCTTT
J gene: TRBJ1-5; D gene: -; clone size: -; V gene: TRBV2; CDR3 protein: CASSVPGINQPQHF; CDR3 DNA: TGTGCCAGCAGTGTTCCGGGAATCAATCAGCCCCAGCATTTT
J gene: TRBJ2-5; D gene: -; clone size: -; V gene: TRBV2; CDR3 protein: CASSFRWAQETQYF; CDR3 DNA: TGTGCCAGCAGTTTCCGGTGGGCCCAAGAGACCCAGTACTTC
J gene: TRBJ2-3; D gene: TRBD2; clone size: -; V gene: TRBV5-1; CDR3 protein: CASSFGLAADTQYF; CDR3 DNA: TGCGCCAGCAGCTTCGGTCTAGCGGCAGATACGCAGTATTTT
J gene: TRBJ2-1; D gene: TRBD2; clone size: -; V gene: TRBV4-1; CDR3 protein: CASSRGQGSGRASYNEQFF; CDR3 DNA: TGCGCCAGCAGCCGGGGACAGGGTAGCGGGAGGGCTTCCTACAATGAGCAGTTCTTC
J gene: TRBJ1-1; D gene: TRBD1; clone size: -; V gene: TRBV6-5; CDR3 protein: CASSSRQGLNTEAFF; CDR3 DNA: TGTGCCAGCAGTTCACGACAGGGTCTGAACACTGAAGCTTTCTTT
J gene: TRBJ1-2; D gene: -; clone size: -; V gene: TRBV28; CDR3 protein: CASSLSGVANYGYTF; CDR3 DNA: TGTGCCAGCAGTTTATCGGGGGTAGCTAACTATGGCTACACCTTC
J gene: TRBJ2-5; D gene: -; clone size: -; V gene: TRBV6-1; CDR3 protein: CASSPNGETQYF; CDR3 DNA: TGTGCCAGCAGCCCAAACGGGGAGACCCAGTACTTC
J gene: TRBJ2-3; D gene: TRBD1; clone size: -; V gene: TRBV7-2; CDR3 protein: CASSHQTGGWTDTQYF; CDR3 DNA: TGTGCCAGCAGCCACCAGACAGGGGGCTGGACAGATACGCAGTATTTT
J gene: TRBJ1-1; D gene: -; clone size: once; V gene: TRBV6-5; CDR3 protein: CASSETVPRGAFF; CDR3 DNA: TGTGCCAGCAGTGAGACAGTCCCTCGGGGAGCTTTCTTT
J gene: TRBJ1-4; D gene: -; clone size: -; V gene: TRBV5-4; CDR3 protein: CASSVDSLNEKLFF; CDR3 DNA: TGTGCCAGCAGCGTGGACAGTCTTAATGAAAAACTGTTTTTT
J gene: TRBJ1-5; D gene: TRBD1; clone size: -; V gene: TRBV28; CDR3 protein: CASSVGQGQPQHF; CDR3 DNA: TGTGCCAGCAGCGTCGGACAGGGCCAGCCCCAGCATTTT
J gene: TRBJ2-3; D gene: TRBD2; clone size: -; V gene: TRBV4-1; CDR3 protein: CASSHTGLGTDTQYF; CDR3 DNA: TGCGCCAGCAGCCATACGGGACTAGGCACAGATACGCAGTATTTT
J gene: TRBJ1-1; D gene: TRBD1; clone size: -; V gene: TRBV6-6; CDR3 protein: CASSTQGAQEAFF; CDR3 DNA: TGTGCCAGCAGTACTCAGGGGGCGCAGGAAGCTTTCTTT
J gene: TRBJ2-1; D gene: TRBD2; clone size: -; V gene: TRBV4-1; CDR3 protein: CASSQDPLAGVRDEQFF; CDR3 DNA: TGCGCCAGCAGCCAAGATCCGCTAGCGGGAGTCAGGGATGAGCAGTTCTTC
J gene: TRBJ2-7; D gene: -; clone size: -; V gene: TRBV7-2; CDR3 protein: CASSLAREGGEQYF; CDR3 DNA: TGTGCCAGCAGCTTAGCGCGTGAGGGTGGGGAGCAGTACTTC
J gene: TRBJ2-7; D gene: TRBD2; clone size: -; V gene: TRBV29-1; CDR3 protein: CSVGELAGGLYEQYF; CDR3 DNA: TGCAGCGTTGGGGAACTAGCGGGAGGACTCTACGAGCAGTACTTC
J gene: TRBJ1-2; D gene: -; clone size: few; V gene: TRBV30; CDR3 protein: CAWGRSYGYTF; CDR3 DNA: TGTGCCTGGGGCAGGAGCTATGGCTACACCTTC
J gene: TRBJ2-7; D gene: -; clone size: -; V gene: TRBV21-1; CDR3 protein: CASSKGPMQGKDYEQYF; CDR3 DNA: TGTGCCAGCAGCAAAGGGCCAATGCAGGGAAAGGACTACGAGCAGTACTTC
J gene: TRBJ1-1; D gene: -; clone size: -; V gene: TRBV11-2; CDR3 protein: CASSLAGALDTEAFF; CDR3 DNA: TGTGCCAGCAGCTTAGCGGGGGCGCTGGACACTGAAGCTTTCTTT
J gene: TRBJ2-5; D gene: -; clone size: -; V gene: TRBV11-3; CDR3 protein: CASSPWETQYF; CDR3 DNA: TGTGCCAGCAGCCCGTGGGAGACCCAGTACTTC
J gene: TRBJ2-1; D gene: TRBD2; clone size: -; V gene: TRBV19; CDR3 protein: CASSIPTSGYNEQFF; CDR3 DNA: TGTGCCAGTAGTATTCCTACTAGCGGTTACAATGAGCAGTTCTTC
J gene: TRBJ2-1; D gene: -; clone size: -; V gene: TRBV7-9; CDR3 protein: CASSPSSYNEQFF; CDR3 DNA: TGTGCCAGCAGCCCCTCCTCCTACAATGAGCAGTTCTTC
J gene: TRBJ2-3; D gene: -; clone size: -; V gene: TRBV2; CDR3 protein: CASGPWASTDTQYF; CDR3 DNA: TGTGCCAGCGGGCCCTGGGCCAGCACAGATACGCAGTATTTT
J gene: TRBJ2-3; D gene: TRBD1; clone size: -; V gene: TRBV2; CDR3 protein: CASRDRTGPDTQYF; CDR3 DNA: TGTGCCAGCAGGGATCGGACAGGCCCAGATACGCAGTATTTT
J gene: TRBJ1-1; D gene: -; clone size: -; V gene: TRBV4-3; CDR3 protein: CASSQDAFGDAFF; CDR3 DNA: TGCGCCAGCAGCCAAGATGCGTTTGGAGATGCTTTCTTT
J gene: TRBJ2-7; D gene: TRBD2; clone size: -; V gene: TRBV5-8; CDR3 protein: CASSKGGTRTYEQYF; CDR3 DNA: TGTGCCAGCAGCAAGGGCGGGACTAGAACCTACGAGCAGTACTTC
J gene: TRBJ2-3; D gene: -; clone size: -; V gene: TRBV7-9; CDR3 protein: CASREQGDPTSTDTQYF; CDR3 DNA: TGTGCCAGCAGGGAGCAGGGCGATCCTACTAGCACAGATACGCAGTATTTT
J gene: TRBJ2-6; D gene: TRBD2; clone size: -; V gene: TRBV19; CDR3 protein: CASSVSGTSLSGANVLTF; CDR3 DNA: TGTGCCAGTAGCGTATCCGGGACTAGCCTCTCTGGGGCCAACGTCCTGACTTTC
J gene: TRBJ2-7; D gene: TRBD1; clone size: -; V gene: TRBV9; CDR3 protein: CASSPTPQGREQYF; CDR3 DNA: TGTGCCAGCAGCCCCACCCCACAGGGGCGGGAGCAGTACTTC
J gene: TRBJ1-1; D gene: -; clone size: -; V gene: TRBV28; CDR3 protein: CASSLRQHVNTEAFF; CDR3 DNA: TGTGCCAGCAGTTTACGGCAGCACGTGAACACTGAAGCTTTCTTT
J gene: TRBJ1-5; D gene: -; clone size: -; V gene: TRBV29-1; CDR3 protein: CSVSFGGLGQPQHF; CDR3 DNA: TGCAGCGTTTCGTTCGGGGGCTTGGGTCAGCCCCAGCATTTT
J gene: TRBJ2-3; D gene: TRBD2; clone size: -; V gene: TRBV6-6; CDR3 protein: CASSWGLAGDTDTQYF; CDR3 DNA: TGTGCCAGCAGTTGGGGACTAGCGGGAGACACAGATACGCAGTATTTT
J gene: TRBJ1-2; D gene: TRBD1; clone size: -; V gene: TRBV29-1; CDR3 protein: CSVEDGRGPYGYTF; CDR3 DNA: TGCAGCGTTGAAGACGGCAGGGGGCCATATGGCTACACCTTC
J gene: TRBJ1-2; D gene: -; clone size: -; V gene: TRBV21-1; CDR3 protein: CASSVDGESYGGYTF; CDR3 DNA: TGTGCCAGCAGCGTAGACGGTGAATCTTATGGTGGCTACACCTTC
J gene: TRBJ1-5; D gene: TRBD1; clone size: -; V gene: TRBV19; CDR3 protein: CASTKSTGVGDQPQHF; CDR3 DNA: TGTGCCAGTACAAAATCTACAGGGGTAGGGGATCAGCCCCAGCATTTT
J gene: TRBJ1-2; D gene: -; clone size: -; V gene: TRBV11-2; CDR3 protein: CASSGPYGAGYTF; CDR3 DNA: TGTGCCAGCAGCGGACCCTATGGGGCTGGCTACACCTTC
J gene: TRBJ1-3; D gene: -; clone size: -; V gene: TRBV19; CDR3 protein: CASSSRDSGNTIYF; CDR3 DNA: TGTGCCAGTAGTTCCCGGGACTCTGGAAACACCATATATTTT
J gene: TRBJ2-3; D gene: -; clone size: -; V gene: TRBV5-4; CDR3 protein: CASSSMGRSGTDTQYF; CDR3 DNA: TGTGCCAGCAGCTCGATGGGACGATCGGGAACAGATACGCAGTATTTT
J gene: TRBJ1-5; D gene: -; clone size: once; V gene: TRBV4-1; CDR3 protein: CASSQPGSNQPQHF; CDR3 DNA: TGCGCCAGCAGCCAGCCGGGTTCCAATCAGCCCCAGCATTTT
J gene: TRBJ2-7; D gene: TRBD2; clone size: few; V gene: TRBV6-1; CDR3 protein: CASGLAPSYEQYF; CDR3 DNA: TGTGCCAGCGGACTAGCGCCGTCCTACGAGCAGTACTTC
J gene: TRBJ1-2; D gene: -; clone size: -; V gene: TRBV6-5; CDR3 protein: CASIITPRASYGYTF; CDR3 DNA: TGTGCCAGCATTATTACACCGAGAGCCTCCTATGGCTACACCTTC
J gene: TRBJ1-3; D gene: -; clone size: -; V gene: TRBV19; CDR3 protein: CASSIDGTGNTIYF; CDR3 DNA: TGTGCCAGTAGTATCGACGGGACTGGAAACACCATATATTTT
J gene: TRBJ2-5; D gene: -; clone size: -; V gene: TRBV29-1; CDR3 protein: CSVTGTETQYF; CDR3 DNA: TGCAGCGTTACGGGGACCGAGACCCAGTACTTC
J gene: TRBJ2-5; D gene: TRBD2; clone size: -; V gene: TRBV7-2; CDR3 protein: CASSPRTSGETQYF; CDR3 DNA: TGTGCCAGCAGCCCTCGGACTAGCGGGGAGACCCAGTACTTC
J gene: TRBJ2-7; D gene: TRBD2; clone size: -; V gene: TRBV9; CDR3 protein: CASSFGLAGIHEQYF; CDR3 DNA: TGTGCCAGCAGCTTCGGACTAGCGGGAATCCACGAGCAGTACTTC
J gene: TRBJ2-6; D gene: -; clone size: -; V gene: TRBV5-1; CDR3 protein: CASTLDASGANVLTF; CDR3 DNA: TGCGCCAGCACCCTGGACGCCTCTGGGGCCAACGTCCTGACTTTC
J gene: TRBJ1-1; D gene: -; clone size: -; V gene: TRBV28; CDR3 protein: CASIDGVNTEAFF; CDR3 DNA: TGTGCCAGCATTGATGGAGTGAACACTGAAGCTTTCTTT
J gene: TRBJ2-2; D gene: TRBD2; clone size: -; V gene: TRBV19; CDR3 protein: CASTRAGGHTGELFF; CDR3 DNA: TGTGCCAGTACTCGAGCGGGAGGGCACACCGGGGAGCTGTTTTTT